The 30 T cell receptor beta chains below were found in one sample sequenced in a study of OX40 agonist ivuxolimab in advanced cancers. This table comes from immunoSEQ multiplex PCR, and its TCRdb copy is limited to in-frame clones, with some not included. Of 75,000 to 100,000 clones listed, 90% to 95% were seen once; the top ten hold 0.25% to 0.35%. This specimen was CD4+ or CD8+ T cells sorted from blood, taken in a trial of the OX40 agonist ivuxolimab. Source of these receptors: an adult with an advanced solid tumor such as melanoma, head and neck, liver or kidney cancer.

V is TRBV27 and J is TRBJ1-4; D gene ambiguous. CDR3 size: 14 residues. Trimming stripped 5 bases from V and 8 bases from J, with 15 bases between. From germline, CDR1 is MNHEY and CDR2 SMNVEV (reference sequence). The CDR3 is CASSIAGRGEKLFF. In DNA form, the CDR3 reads TGTGCCAGCAGTATTGCTGGCCGCGGGGAAAAACTGTTTTTT.

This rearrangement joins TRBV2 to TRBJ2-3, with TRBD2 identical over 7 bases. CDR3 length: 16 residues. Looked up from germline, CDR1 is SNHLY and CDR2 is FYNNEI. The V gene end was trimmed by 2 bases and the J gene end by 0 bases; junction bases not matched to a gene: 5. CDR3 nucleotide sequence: TGTGCCAGCAGTGAATGGGGTAGCGGGAGCACAGATACGCAGTATTTT. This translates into CASSEWGSGSTDTQYF.

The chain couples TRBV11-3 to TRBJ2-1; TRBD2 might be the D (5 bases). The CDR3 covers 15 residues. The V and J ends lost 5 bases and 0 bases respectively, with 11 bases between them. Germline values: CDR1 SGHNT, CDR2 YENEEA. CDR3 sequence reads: CASSPTAGSYNEQFF. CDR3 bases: TGTGCCAGCAGCCCAACGGCGGGCTCCTACAATGAGCAGTTCTTC. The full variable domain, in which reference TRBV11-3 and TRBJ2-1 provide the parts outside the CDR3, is EAGVVQSPRYKIIEKKQPVAFWCNPISGHNTLYWYLQNLGQGPELLIRYENEEAVDDSQLPKDRFSAERLKGVDSTLKIQPAELGDSAVYLCASSPTAGSYNEQFFGPGTRLTVL.

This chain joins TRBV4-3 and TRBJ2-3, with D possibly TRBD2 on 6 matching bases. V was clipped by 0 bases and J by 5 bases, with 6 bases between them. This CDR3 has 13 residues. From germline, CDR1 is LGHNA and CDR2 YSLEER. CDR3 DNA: TGCGCCAGCAGCCAAGAGGGAGGAGATACGCAGTATTTT. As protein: CASSQEGGDTQYF.

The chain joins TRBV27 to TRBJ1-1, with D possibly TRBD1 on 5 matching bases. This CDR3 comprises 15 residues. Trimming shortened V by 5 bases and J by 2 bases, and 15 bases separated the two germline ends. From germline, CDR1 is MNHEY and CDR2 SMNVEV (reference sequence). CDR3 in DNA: TGTGCCAGCAGTGTCAACAGCTGGACAAACACTGAAGCTTTCTTT. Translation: CASSVNSWTNTEAFF.

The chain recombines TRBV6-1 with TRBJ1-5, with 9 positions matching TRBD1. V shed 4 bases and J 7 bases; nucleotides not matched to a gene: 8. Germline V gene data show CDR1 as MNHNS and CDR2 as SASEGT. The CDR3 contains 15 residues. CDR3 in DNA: TGTGCCAGCAGTGCTGACAGGGGGTACGGCCAGCCCCAGCATTTT. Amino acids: CASSADRGYGQPQHF.

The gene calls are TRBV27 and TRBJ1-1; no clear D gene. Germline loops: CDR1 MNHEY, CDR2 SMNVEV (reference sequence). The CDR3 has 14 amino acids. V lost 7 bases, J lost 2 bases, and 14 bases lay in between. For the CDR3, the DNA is TGTGCCAGCACCTTAAGAGGAGGTAACACTGAAGCTTTCTTT. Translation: CASTLRGGNTEAFF.

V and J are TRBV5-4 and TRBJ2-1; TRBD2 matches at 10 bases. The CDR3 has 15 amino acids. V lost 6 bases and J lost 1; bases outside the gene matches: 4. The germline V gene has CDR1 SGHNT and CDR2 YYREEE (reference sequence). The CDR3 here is CASKVLAGSYNEQFF. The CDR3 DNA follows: TGTGCCAGCAAAGTACTAGCGGGGTCCTACAATGAGCAGTTCTTC. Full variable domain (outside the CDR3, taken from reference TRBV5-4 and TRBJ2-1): ETGVTQSPTHLIKTRGQQVTLRCSSQSGHNTVSWYQQALGQGPQFIFQYYREEENGRGNFPPRFSGLQFPNYSSELNVNALELDDSALYLCASKVLAGSYNEQFFGPGTRLTVL.

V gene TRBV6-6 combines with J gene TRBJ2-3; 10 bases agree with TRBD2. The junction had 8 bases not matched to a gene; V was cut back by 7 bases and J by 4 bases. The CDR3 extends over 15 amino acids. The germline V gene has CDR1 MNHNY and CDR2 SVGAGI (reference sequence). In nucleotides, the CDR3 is TGTGCCAGCACACCTAGCGGGAGAACGGCAGATACGCAGTATTTT. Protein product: CASTPSGRTADTQYF.

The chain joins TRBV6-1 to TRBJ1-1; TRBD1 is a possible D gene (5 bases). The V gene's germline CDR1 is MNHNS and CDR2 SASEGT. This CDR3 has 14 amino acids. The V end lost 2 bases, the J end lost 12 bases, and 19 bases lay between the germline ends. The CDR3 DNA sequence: TGTGCCAGCAGTGAACCGGCCGACGGGGGGGAAACTTTCTTT. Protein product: CASSEPADGGETFF.

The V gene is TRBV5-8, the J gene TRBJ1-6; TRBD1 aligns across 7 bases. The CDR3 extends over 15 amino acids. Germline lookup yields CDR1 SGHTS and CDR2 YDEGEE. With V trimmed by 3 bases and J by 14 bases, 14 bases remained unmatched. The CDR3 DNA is TGTGCCAGCAGCTCAACCAGGGGGGGTAATGTGGCCCTCCACTTT. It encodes CASSSTRGGNVALHF.

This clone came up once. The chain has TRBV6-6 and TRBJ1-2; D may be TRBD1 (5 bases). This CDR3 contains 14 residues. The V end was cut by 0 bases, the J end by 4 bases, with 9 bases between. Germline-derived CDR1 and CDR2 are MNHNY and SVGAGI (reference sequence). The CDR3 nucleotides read TGTGCCAGCAGTTACTCAGGGGAGGCCTATGGCTACACCTTC. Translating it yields CASSYSGEAYGYTF.

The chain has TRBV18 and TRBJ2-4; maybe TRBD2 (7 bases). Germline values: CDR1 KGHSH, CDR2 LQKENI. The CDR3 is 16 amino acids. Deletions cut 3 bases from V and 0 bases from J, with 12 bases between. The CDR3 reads CASSPQGRGAKNIQYF. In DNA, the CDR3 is TGTGCCAGCTCACCGCAGGGGAGGGGAGCCAAAAACATTCAGTACTTC. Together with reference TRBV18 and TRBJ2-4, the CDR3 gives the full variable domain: NAGVMQNPRHLVRRRGQEARLRCSPMKGHSHVYWYRQLPEEGLKFMVYLQKENIIDESGMPKERFSAEFPKEGPSILRIQQVVRGDSAAYFCASSPQGRGAKNIQYFGAGTRLSVL.

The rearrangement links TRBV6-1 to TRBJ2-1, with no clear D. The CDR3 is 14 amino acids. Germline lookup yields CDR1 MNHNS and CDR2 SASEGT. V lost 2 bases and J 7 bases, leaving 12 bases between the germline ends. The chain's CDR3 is CASSEIGRSNEQFF. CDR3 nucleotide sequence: TGTGCCAGCAGTGAAATCGGTAGATCGAATGAGCAGTTCTTC.

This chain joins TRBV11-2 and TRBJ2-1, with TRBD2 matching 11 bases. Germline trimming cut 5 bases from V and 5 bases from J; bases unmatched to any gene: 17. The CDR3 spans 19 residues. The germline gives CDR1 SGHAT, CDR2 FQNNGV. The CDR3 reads CASSVRYPGTSGLNNEQFF. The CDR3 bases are TGTGCCAGCAGCGTCCGATACCCCGGGACTAGCGGATTGAACAATGAGCAGTTCTTC.

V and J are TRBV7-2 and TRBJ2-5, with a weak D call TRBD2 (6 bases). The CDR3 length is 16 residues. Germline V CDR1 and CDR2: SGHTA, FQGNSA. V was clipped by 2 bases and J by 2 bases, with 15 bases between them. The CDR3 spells CASSLPGLQLQETQYF. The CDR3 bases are TGTGCCAGCAGCTTACCGGGACTCCAACTTCAAGAGACCCAGTACTTC.

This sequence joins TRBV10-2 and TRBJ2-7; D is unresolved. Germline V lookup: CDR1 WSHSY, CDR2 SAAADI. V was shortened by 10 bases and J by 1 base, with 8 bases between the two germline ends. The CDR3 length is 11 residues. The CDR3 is CATLESYEQYF. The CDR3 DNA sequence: TGCGCCACCCTCGAGTCCTACGAGCAGTACTTC.

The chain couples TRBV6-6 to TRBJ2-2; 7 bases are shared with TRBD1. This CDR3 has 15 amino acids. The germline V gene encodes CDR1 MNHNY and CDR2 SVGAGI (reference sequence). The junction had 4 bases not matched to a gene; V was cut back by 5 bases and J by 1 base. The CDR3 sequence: CASSNRQGNTGELFF. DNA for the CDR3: TGTGCCAGCAGTAACCGACAGGGGAACACCGGGGAGCTGTTTTTT.

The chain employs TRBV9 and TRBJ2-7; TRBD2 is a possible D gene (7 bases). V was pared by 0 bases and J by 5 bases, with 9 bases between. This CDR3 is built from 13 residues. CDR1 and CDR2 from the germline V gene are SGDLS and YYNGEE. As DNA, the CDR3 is TGTGCCAGCAGCGTAGCGGGGGGCCACGAGCAGTACTTC. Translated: CASSVAGGHEQYF.

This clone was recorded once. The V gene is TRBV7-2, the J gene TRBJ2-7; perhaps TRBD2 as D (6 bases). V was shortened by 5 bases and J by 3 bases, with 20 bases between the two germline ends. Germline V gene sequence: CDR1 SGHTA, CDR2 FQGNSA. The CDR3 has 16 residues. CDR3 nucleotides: TGTGCCAGCAGCCCTCGGGGCAGGGCCGGGGGCTACGAGCAGTACTTC. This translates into CASSPRGRAGGYEQYF.

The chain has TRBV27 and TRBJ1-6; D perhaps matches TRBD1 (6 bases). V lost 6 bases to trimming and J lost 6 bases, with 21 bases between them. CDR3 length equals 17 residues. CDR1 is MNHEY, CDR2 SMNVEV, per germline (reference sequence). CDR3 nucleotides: TGTGCCAGCAGACAGGGTCGAGGGGCCCTAATTAATTCACCCCTCCACTTT. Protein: CASRQGRGALINSPLHF.

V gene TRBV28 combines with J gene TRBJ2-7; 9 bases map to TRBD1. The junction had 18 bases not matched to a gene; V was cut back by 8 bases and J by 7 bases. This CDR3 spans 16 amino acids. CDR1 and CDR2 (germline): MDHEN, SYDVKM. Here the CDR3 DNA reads TGTGCCAGCGGCCGGGACAGGGCTTCGGTGATTGCTGAGCAGTACTTC. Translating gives CASGRDRASVIAEQYF.

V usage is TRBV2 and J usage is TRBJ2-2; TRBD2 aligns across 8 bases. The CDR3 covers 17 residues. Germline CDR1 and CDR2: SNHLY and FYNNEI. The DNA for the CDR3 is TGTGTACAGGGCGCTCGAGGACTAGCCCTCGGTGGCGGGGAGCTGTTTTTT. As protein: CVQGARGLALGGGELFF.

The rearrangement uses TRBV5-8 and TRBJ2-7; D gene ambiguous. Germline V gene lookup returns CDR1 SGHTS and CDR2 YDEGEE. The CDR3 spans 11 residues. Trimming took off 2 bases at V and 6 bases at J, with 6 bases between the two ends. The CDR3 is CASSFRREQYF. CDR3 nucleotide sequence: TGTGCCAGCAGCTTCCGCCGCGAGCAGTACTTC.

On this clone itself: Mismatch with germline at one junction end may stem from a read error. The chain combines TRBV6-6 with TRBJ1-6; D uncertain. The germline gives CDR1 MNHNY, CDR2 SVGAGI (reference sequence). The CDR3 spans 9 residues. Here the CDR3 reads CASISRWDF. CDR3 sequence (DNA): TGTGCCAGCATCTCTCGGTGGGACTTT.

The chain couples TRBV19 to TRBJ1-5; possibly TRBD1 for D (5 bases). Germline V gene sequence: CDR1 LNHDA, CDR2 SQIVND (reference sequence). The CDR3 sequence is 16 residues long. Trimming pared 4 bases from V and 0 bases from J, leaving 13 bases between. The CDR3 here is CASSNRDGYSNQPQHF. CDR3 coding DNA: TGTGCCAGTAGTAACCGGGACGGTTATAGCAATCAGCCCCAGCATTTT.

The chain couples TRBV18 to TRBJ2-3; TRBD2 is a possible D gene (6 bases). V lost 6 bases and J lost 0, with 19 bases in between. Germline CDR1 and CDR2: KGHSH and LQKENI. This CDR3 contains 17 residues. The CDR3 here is CASSLNRGAGSTDTQYF. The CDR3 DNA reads TGTGCCAGCTCCCTTAATCGCGGGGCAGGGAGCACAGATACGCAGTATTTT.

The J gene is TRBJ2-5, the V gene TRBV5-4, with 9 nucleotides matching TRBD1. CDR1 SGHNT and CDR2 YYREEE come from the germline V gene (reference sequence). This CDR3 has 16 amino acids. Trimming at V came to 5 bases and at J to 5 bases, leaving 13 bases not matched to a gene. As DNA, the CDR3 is TGTGCCAGCAGTTCAGAAGTACAGGGGGCAGGGGAGACCCAGTACTTC. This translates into CASSSEVQGAGETQYF.

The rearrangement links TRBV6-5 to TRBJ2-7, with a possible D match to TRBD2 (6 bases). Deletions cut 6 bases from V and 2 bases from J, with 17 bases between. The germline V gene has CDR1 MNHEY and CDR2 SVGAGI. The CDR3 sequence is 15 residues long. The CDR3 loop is CASRGGAGFTYEQYF. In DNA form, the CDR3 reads TGTGCCAGCAGGGGGGGTGCCGGGTTCACCTACGAGCAGTACTTC.

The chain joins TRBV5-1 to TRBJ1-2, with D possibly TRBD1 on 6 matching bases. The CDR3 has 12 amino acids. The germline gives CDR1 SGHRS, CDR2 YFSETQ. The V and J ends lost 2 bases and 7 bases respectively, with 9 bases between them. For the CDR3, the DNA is TGCGCCAGCAGCTTACAGGGTAGTGGCTACACCTTC. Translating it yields CASSLQGSGYTF.